The sequence of this TCR beta chain was determined in a study of blood T cell repertoires in COVID-19. Whole-study context: Some COVID-19 samples were acute and others convalescent; all came from the United States, Italy and Spain. Sources were T cells, B-cell-depleted T cells, or PBMCs; the material itself was cDNA or gDNA.

This clone was seen a few times. Original processing notes: Amplification of reference gene primers provided the estimated nucleated cell counts. The data were produced by immunoSEQ multiplex PCR, yet TCRdb's version contains in-frame clones alone and is incomplete. V, J and clone size are those of that table, while D and trimming were read from the DNA. The table has roughly 200,000 clones, roughly 73% seen once. CDR3 length equals 12 residues. The junction had 0 bases not matched to a gene; V was cut back by 4 bases and J by 7 bases. Germline values: CDR1 LGHNA, CDR2 YNFKEQ. The source of this sequence is a woman of 80 years or more with active or convalescent COVID-19. The specimen sequenced was peripheral blood. The chain links TRBV4-2 to TRBJ1-2, with 10 bases aligning to TRBD1. The CDR3 spells CASSRDRGGYTF. CDR3 coding DNA: TGTGCCAGCAGCCGGGACAGGGGTGGCTACACCTTC.